Listed here are 24 T cell receptor beta chains from one sample, sequenced in a study of T cells in Graves' hyperthyroidism and ophthalmopathy (dated by TCRdb to between 2018 and 2020). Receptors were amplified or captured by multiplex PCR. Reads for this sample came from an Illumina HiSeq 2000. The TCR beta CDR3 regions were amplified from the RNA transcripts. For the first round of RT-PCR on the TCR CDR3, the HTBI primer set was used together with the Qiagen OneStep RT-PCR kit. TCRdb reprocessed the public reads (quality trimming at Q25 with fastp, clone calling with MiXCR) and kept in-frame beta chains. Each CDR3 protein gets just one entry, which takes the most common genes and DNA from the rows behind it. The sample contains about 570,000 distinct CDR3 sequences, roughly 50% of them found a single time. The ten largest clonotypes hold over 15% of the sample. The sample taken for sequencing was peripheral blood or thyroid tissue (not recorded which). The receptors shown here come from an adult woman with Graves' disease, either hyperthyroidism or ophthalmopathy (not recorded which).

This clonotype was seen many times. The V and J genes are TRBV20-1 and TRBJ2-5, with TRBD2 matching 8 bases. Germline CDR1 is DFQATT and CDR2 is SNEGSKA (reference sequence). The CDR3 is made up of 13 amino acids. J gave up 5 bases and V 2 bases, and 4 bases lay outside the gene matches. CDR3 sequence (DNA): TGCAGTGCTAGACTCCGGGAGGGTGAGACCCAGTACTTC. Amino acids: CSARLREGETQYF.

This clonotype was found many times. V is TRBV20-1 and J is TRBJ2-5; 8 bases agree with TRBD2. J gave up 4 bases and V 6 bases, and 4 bases lay outside the gene matches. The CDR3 spans 12 residues. CDR1 is DFQATT, CDR2 SNEGSKA, per germline (reference sequence). CDR3 nucleotides: TGCAGTGCAGGAAGCGGGGGAGAGACCCAGTACTTC. This encodes CSAGSGGETQYF.

Points on this clonotype: A much larger clonotype is one base distant, so this may be a read error. The chain uses TRBV12-3 or TRBV12-4 and TRBJ2-7; 10 bases are a match to TRBD2. The CDR3 spans 16 residues. In DNA form, the CDR3 reads TGTGCCGGCAGCTTCGAGGGACTAGCGTATGCCTACGAGCAGTACTTC. It codes for CAGSFEGLAYAYEQYF.

At least ten counts were recorded for this clonotype. The chain has TRBV24-1 and TRBJ2-5; D is unclear. Germline V gives CDR1 KGHDR, CDR2 SFDVKD. The CDR3 sequence is 12 residues long. V lost 0 bases and J 4 bases, leaving 2 bases between the germline ends. CDR3 nucleotide sequence: TGTGCCACCAGTGATTTGGGAGAGACCCAGTACTTC. Its protein is CATSDLGETQYF.

The table lists this clonotype with a few counts. V and J are TRBV6-1 and TRBJ2-7; the D gene could be TRBD1 or TRBD2 (7 bases each). Germline V gene sequence: CDR1 MNHNS, CDR2 SASEGT. The CDR3 loop spans 17 amino acids. V was clipped by 2 bases and J by 0 bases, with 17 bases between them. Here the CDR3 reads CASSERSSGGASYEQYF. CDR3 bases: TGTGCCAGCAGTGAACGAAGCTCAGGGGGGGCCTCCTACGAGCAGTACTTC.

This clonotype appeared a few times. The chain uses TRBV12-3 or TRBV12-4 and TRBJ1-1; D is ambiguous. This CDR3 is 12 amino acids long. V gave up 9 bases and J gave up 10 bases, with 18 bases separating them. The CDR3 loop is CASRRGPRGAFF. CDR3 DNA sequence: TGTGCCAGTAGACGAGGGCCGCGCGGAGCTTTCTTT.

This clonotype was seen repeatedly, ten times or more. This rearrangement joins TRBV28 to TRBJ2-7; D is possibly TRBD2 (5 bases). Germline V gene data show CDR1 as MDHEN and CDR2 as SYDVKM. This CDR3 contains 13 residues. Trimming removed 7 bases at V and 4 bases at J, with 14 bases between. DNA of the CDR3: TGTGCCAGCACCCCCGTAAGAGGGTACGAGCAGTACTTC. Translated: CASTPVRGYEQYF.

Turning to this clonotype: Because the CDR3's place on the DNA is in doubt, the DNA is left out and the CDR3 is given as listed by TCRdb. The gene calls are TRBV2 and TRBJ2-2; TRBD2 is taken as the D call from the table, unchecked against the DNA. From germline, CDR1 is SNHLY and CDR2 FYNNEI. The CDR3 spans 22 residues, counting both ends. The CDR3 protein is CASSGLAGGIGEQFFGPGELFF.

The chain carries TRBV28 and TRBJ1-5; 9 nucleotides align to TRBD1. Germline V lookup: CDR1 MDHEN, CDR2 SYDVKM. Trimming removed 4 bases from V and 7 bases from J; junction bases left unmatched: 5. CDR3 length equals 14 residues. CDR3 nucleotide sequence: TGTGCCAGCAGTTACAGGGGGCGCGGACAGCCCCAGCATTTT. It codes for CASSYRGRGQPQHF.

The DNA of the CDR3 is TGTGCCAGCAGTGAAACCGGGACAGGGGTGTACGAGCAGTACTTC. This sequence encodes CASSETGTGVYEQYF. The gene calls are TRBV25-1 and TRBJ2-7, with 10 bases fitting TRBD1. The V gene end was trimmed by 2 bases and the J gene end by 4 bases; junction bases not matched to a gene: 5. The CDR3 consists of 15 residues. CDR1 and CDR2 from the germline V gene are MGHDK and SYGVNS.

This clonotype was detected many times. The chain carries TRBV20-1 and TRBJ2-5; 7 bases align to TRBD2. The CDR3 is made up of 15 amino acids. Germline V lookup: CDR1 DFQATT, CDR2 SNEGSKA (reference sequence). V trimming: 6 bases; J trimming: 5 bases; junction bases outside the gene matches: 15. The CDR3 nucleotides are TGCAGTGCACCTCATCTAGCGGCCCTGACGGAGACCCAGTACTTC. This translates into CSAPHLAALTETQYF.

This clonotype was seen more than once but under ten times. The chain couples TRBV29-1 to TRBJ1-4; D possibly corresponds to TRBD1 (5 bases). The CDR3 loop spans 12 amino acids. Germline-derived CDR1 and CDR2 are SQVTM and ANQGSEA. With 5 bases removed from V and 10 bases from J, the gap between germline ends came to 14 bases. The CDR3 sequence is CSVFLGGGKLFF. The CDR3 DNA reads TGCAGCGTTTTCCTCGGGGGTGGAAAACTGTTTTTT.

The rearrangement uses TRBV12-3 or TRBV12-4 and TRBJ2-3, with D possibly being TRBD1 (5 bases). This CDR3 is built from 12 residues. Trimming stripped 6 bases from V and 5 bases from J, with 9 bases between. The CDR3 sequence: CASREGVDTQYF. As DNA, the CDR3 is TGTGCCAGCAGGGAAGGGGTAGATACGCAGTATTTT.

The chain joins TRBV2 to TRBJ2-3; D gene ambiguous. V lost 5 bases and J 4 bases, leaving 13 bases between the germline ends. The CDR3 spans 14 residues. The germline V gene has CDR1 SNHLY and CDR2 FYNNEI. The CDR3 nucleotides read TGTGCCAGCAGTTTCCGCCGCGAGTCAGATACGCAGTATTTT. Translating gives CASSFRRESDTQYF. Based on the CDR3 plus reference TRBV2 and TRBJ2-3, the full variable domain is EPEVTQTPSHQVTQMGQEVILRCVPISNHLYFYWYRQILGQKVEFLVSFYNNEISEKSEIFDDQFSVERPDGSNFTLKIRSTKLEDSAMYFCASSFRRESDTQYFGPGTRLTVL.

The V call is TRBV28, the J call TRBJ2-7; D possibly corresponds to TRBD2 (5 bases). The germline CDR1 and CDR2 sequences are MDHEN and SYDVKM. V shed 2 bases and J shed 7 bases, with 18 bases lying between them. CDR3 length: 15 residues. In DNA form, the CDR3 reads TGTGCCAGCAGTTTAAGAGGGCTATATGCTACGGAGCAGTACTTC. This encodes CASSLRGLYATEQYF.

The chain uses TRBV20-1 and TRBJ2-5; 11 nucleotides match TRBD2. The CDR3 loop spans 13 amino acids. Germline assignment: CDR1 DFQATT and CDR2 SNEGSKA (reference sequence). The V segment lost 6 bases and the J segment 3 bases; nucleotides outside the gene matches: 3. The CDR3 DNA reads as TGCAGTGCCCCGACTAGCGGGGAAGAGACCCAGTACTTC. Translation gives CSAPTSGEETQYF.

The chain is built from TRBV20-1 and TRBJ1-2; the D gene is possibly TRBD1 (6 bases). The V gene lost 0 bases and the J gene lost 0 bases, with 14 bases spanning the gap. Germline V gene data show CDR1 as DFQATT and CDR2 as SNEGSKA (reference sequence). CDR3 length: 16 amino acids. The CDR3 spells CSARDYRASSNYGYTF. CDR3 DNA sequence: TGCAGTGCTAGAGATTACAGGGCCAGTTCTAACTATGGCTACACCTTC.

The DNA of the CDR3 is TGTGCCATCAGTGAGAGATACAATGAGCAGTTCTTC. The encoded protein is CAISERYNEQFF. V usage is TRBV10-3 and J usage is TRBJ2-1; D remains ambiguous. Germline V gene data show CDR1 as ENHRY and CDR2 as SYGVKD. The CDR3 length is 12 residues. V was clipped by 2 bases and J by 4 bases, with 3 bases between them.

There are many counts of this clonotype. The chain links TRBV7-2 to TRBJ1-2; TRBD1 might be the D (6 bases). There are 13 residues in the CDR3. Trimming took off 7 bases at V and 3 bases at J, with 12 bases between the two ends. Germline CDR1 and CDR2: SGHTA and FQGNSA. This CDR3 reads CASITGFDYGYTF. For the CDR3, the DNA is TGTGCCAGCATCACAGGGTTTGACTATGGCTACACCTTC.

At least ten counts were recorded for this clonotype. The V call is TRBV20-1, the J call TRBJ1-1; D is uncertain. The CDR3 runs to 12 residues. The V gene's germline CDR1 is DFQATT and CDR2 SNEGSKA (reference sequence). Trimming pared 3 bases from V and 3 bases from J, leaving 8 bases between. The CDR3 coding sequence is TGCAGTGCTAGTTCGGGGTACACTGAAGCTTTCTTT. Translating it yields CSASSGYTEAFF.

This CDR3 reads CASIQTGWYGYTF. For the CDR3, the DNA is TGTGCCAGCATCCAGACAGGGTGGTATGGCTACACCTTC. V usage is TRBV28 and J usage is TRBJ1-2; TRBD1 matches at 7 bases. Germline CDR1 and CDR2: MDHEN and SYDVKM. CDR3 length: 13 residues. V was clipped by 7 bases and J by 5 bases; unmatched bases: 7.

This clonotype was observed a few times. The chain uses TRBV20-1 and TRBJ2-7; no reliable D call. This CDR3 has 15 amino acids. CDR1 is DFQATT and CDR2 is SNEGSKA in the germline V gene (reference sequence). Trimming removed 4 bases at V and 3 bases at J, with 19 bases between. CDR3 sequence reads: CSAMNWHDVDYEQYF. The CDR3 DNA follows: TGCAGTGCTATGAATTGGCACGATGTAGACTACGAGCAGTACTTC.

The CDR3 sequence is CASSGRWRSEWRGIDTGELFF. CDR3 DNA: TGCGCCAGCAGCGGACGGTGGCGGTCCGAATGGCGGGGGATTGACACCGGGGAGCTGTTTTTT. The V call is TRBV4-1, the J call TRBJ2-2, with 7 bases aligning to TRBD2. V dropped 5 bases and J dropped 3; count of bases not matched to a gene: 24. The CDR3 has 21 amino acids. Germline CDR1 and CDR2: MGHRA and YSYEKL.

This sequence joins TRBV29-1 and TRBJ1-2, with D hard to call. Germline V gene lookup returns CDR1 SQVTM and CDR2 ANQGSEA. The V and J ends lost 4 bases and 8 bases respectively, with 11 bases between them. This CDR3 comprises 11 residues. The CDR3 nucleotides are TGCAGCGTTGTCAGGTCTGACGGCTACACCTTC. Translated, it gives CSVVRSDGYTF.